In its sample, the clone carrying this TCR beta chain was seen a few times. Its matching antigen is unknown. Treatment of the sample: roughly nine-day PBMC culture with coronavirus spike peptide pools or control peptides (ViraFEST assay). Under the ViraFEST approach, antigen-specific T cells were expanded with peptide pools and TCRs subsequently sequenced. IL-2 at roughly 9.7 IU/ml and peptide pools at approximately 10 ug/ml were added to PBMCs cultured at two million per well. These data are taken from a study of vaccination and CD4 T cells after COVID-19. Study background: Convalescent participants consisted of six males and four females, two being Hispanic.

The germline V and J ends were trimmed by 3 bases and 9 bases, with 15 bases remaining between them. The CDR3 loop spans 14 amino acids. An Oncomine TCR Beta short-read assay was used to sequence the DNA from cultured CD4+ T cells. A single record per CDR3 protein comes from TCRdb applying MiXCR to the PCR reads. The sample records some 16,000 distinct CDR3 sequences, about 43% being singletons. The source is a human donor who had recovered from COVID-19. Sequences were derived from CD4+ T cells from blood, cultured in vitro, sampled after SARS-CoV-2 vaccination. The chain employs TRBV12-3 or TRBV12-4 and TRBJ1-5; the D is unclear. The CDR3 loop is CASSLNAGWGPQHF. For the CDR3, the DNA is TGTGCCAGCAGTTTGAACGCCGGGTGGGGGCCCCAGCATTTT.